The 12 T cell receptor beta chains below were found in one sample sequenced in a study of T-cell memory formation after mild COVID-19. TCRdb fed the 5' RACE reads into MiXCR, producing one record per CDR3 protein. The repertoire consists of around 250,000 distinct CDR3 sequences, with roughly a tenth occurring once and the leading ten covering 20% to 25%. The material sequenced was PBMCs or a T cell subset sorted from them (not recorded which). The receptor source for this set is a man younger than 35 who had mild COVID-19 (a few samples of this study predate the infection). Cell type and time point are not known.

This clonotype was counted only a few times. The chain uses TRBV29-1 and TRBJ1-1, with 7 bases matching TRBD1. Germline V gene lookup returns CDR1 SQVTM and CDR2 ANQGSEA. V shed 6 bases, J shed 4 bases, and the junction held 11 bases outside the gene matches. The CDR3 consists of 14 residues. CDR3 bases: TGCAGCGTACAGACGACAGGGCCGGGCACTGAAGCTTTCTTT. Its protein is CSVQTTGPGTEAFF.

This clonotype was detected a few times. J is TRBJ2-3 and V is TRBV7-9, with 7 bases lining up with TRBD1. CDR3 length: 17 residues. Unmatched junction bases numbered 9, after V lost 1 base and J lost 2 bases. Germline V lookup: CDR1 SEHNR, CDR2 FQNEAQ (reference sequence). The CDR3 DNA reads TGTGCCAGCAGCTTAGGGGACAGTGAACTTCTCACAGATACGCAGTATTTT. This sequence encodes CASSLGDSELLTDTQYF.

This clonotype showed up just a few times. V is TRBV20-1 and J is TRBJ2-1; D call uncertain. Trimming shortened V by 2 bases and J by 10 bases, and 18 bases separated the two germline ends. Germline assignment: CDR1 DFQATT and CDR2 SNEGSKA (reference sequence). The CDR3 runs 14 residues. The CDR3 region has the DNA TGCAGTGCTAGATCCCAACGGGCGAAAGCGGAGCAGTTCTTC. It yields the protein CSARSQRAKAEQFF.

The chain uses TRBV5-6 and TRBJ1-1; D uncertain. Deletions cut 4 bases from V and 0 bases from J, with 16 bases between. The CDR3 runs 16 residues. CDR1 and CDR2 from the germline V gene are SGHDT and YYEEEE. The CDR3 loop is CASSLGGGNMNTEAFF. CDR3 nucleotide sequence: TGTGCCAGCAGCCTTGGTGGAGGCAACATGAACACTGAAGCTTTCTTT.

Many counts were recorded for this clonotype. V and J are TRBV7-2 and TRBJ2-1; D is ambiguous. From germline, CDR1 is SGHTA and CDR2 FQGNSA. CDR3 length: 13 residues. V gave up 0 bases and J gave up 4 bases, with 4 bases separating them. CDR3 region: CASSLAVYNEQFF. As DNA, the CDR3 is TGTGCCAGCAGCTTAGCTGTGTACAATGAGCAGTTCTTC.

This clonotype was seen a few times. The V gene is TRBV14, the J gene TRBJ2-7; 9 bases match TRBD1. Per the germline V gene, CDR1 is SGHDN and CDR2 is FVKESK. Losses at the gene ends were 5 bases for V and 3 bases for J; bases not matched to a gene: 8. The CDR3 loop spans 15 amino acids. Here the CDR3 reads CASSAGTGRFYEQYF. In DNA, the CDR3 is TGTGCCAGCAGCGCTGGGACAGGGAGGTTCTACGAGCAGTACTTC.

This clonotype was detected ten times or more. The chain combines TRBV7-2 with TRBJ2-3; 9 bases fit TRBD2. Germline CDR1 is SGHTA and CDR2 is FQGNSA. The ends lost 3 bases at V and 4 bases at J; junction bases unmatched: 5. This CDR3 has 15 amino acids. CDR3 nucleotides: TGTGCCAGCAGCTTCGGCGGGGGGGGTTCAGATACGCAGTATTTT. Translating gives CASSFGGGGSDTQYF.

This clonotype has more than one count but fewer than ten. The rearrangement uses TRBV20-1 and TRBJ2-1, with 10 positions matching TRBD2. The trim removed 6 bases at V and 3 bases at J, leaving 8 bases unmatched. The germline CDR1 and CDR2 sequences are DFQATT and SNEGSKA (reference sequence). The CDR3 spans 15 residues. CDR3 DNA: TGCAGTGCGGGGGGGTGGACTAGCGGCTACAATGAGCAGTTCTTC. As protein: CSAGGWTSGYNEQFF.

This clonotype was found many times. The V call is TRBV10-3, the J call TRBJ2-3; 8 positions agree with TRBD2. Germline V CDR1 and CDR2: ENHRY, SYGVKD. V gave up 5 bases and J gave up 6 bases; unmatched junction bases: 16. This CDR3 is 17 amino acids long. In DNA, the CDR3 is TGTGCCATCAGTCCTCTCGAGGTAGCGGGACAACCGGATACGCAGTATTTT. Its translation: CAISPLEVAGQPDTQYF.

The chain links TRBV6-2 or TRBV6-3 to TRBJ2-7; 12 bases are shared with TRBD2. CDR1 is MNHEY and CDR2 is SVGEGT in the germline V gene. The CDR3 sequence is 17 residues long. Trimming at V came to 3 bases and at J to 5 bases, leaving 11 bases not matched to a gene. The CDR3: CASSYYSATSGSHEQYF. The CDR3 DNA is TGTGCCAGCAGTTATTATTCTGCGACTAGCGGGAGTCACGAGCAGTACTTC.

This clonotype occurred a few times. The chain is built from TRBV4-1 and TRBJ2-7, with TRBD1 identical over 7 bases. The length of the CDR3 is 17 residues. Germline loops: CDR1 MGHRA, CDR2 YSYEKL. J lost 0 bases, V lost 0 bases, and 8 bases had no gene match. DNA for the CDR3: TGCGCCAGCAGCCAAGACCCCGGGACAGCGAGCTCCTACGAGCAGTACTTC. Its translation is CASSQDPGTASSYEQYF.

This clonotype appeared a few times. The V and J genes are TRBV5-1 and TRBJ2-1, with TRBD2 identical over 11 bases. V lost 4 bases to trimming and J lost 8 bases; unmatched junction nucleotides: 20. The CDR3 runs 19 residues. Germline V gives CDR1 SGHRS, CDR2 YFSETQ. CDR3 nucleotides: TGCGCCAGCAGCAACCGCGTAGCGGGGGGGCCATCGACAGTCTATGAGCAGTTCTTC. Its translation: CASSNRVAGGPSTVYEQFF.